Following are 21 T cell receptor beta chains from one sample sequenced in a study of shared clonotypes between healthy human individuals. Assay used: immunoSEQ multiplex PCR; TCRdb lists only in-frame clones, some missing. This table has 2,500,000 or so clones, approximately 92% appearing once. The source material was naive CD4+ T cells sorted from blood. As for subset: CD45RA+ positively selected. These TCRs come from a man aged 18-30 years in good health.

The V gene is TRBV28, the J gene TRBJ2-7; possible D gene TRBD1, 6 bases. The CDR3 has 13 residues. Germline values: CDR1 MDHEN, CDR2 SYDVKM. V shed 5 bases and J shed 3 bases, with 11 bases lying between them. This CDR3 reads CASSQGLSYEQYF. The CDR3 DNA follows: TGTGCCAGCAGTCAGGGGTTGAGCTACGAGCAGTACTTC.

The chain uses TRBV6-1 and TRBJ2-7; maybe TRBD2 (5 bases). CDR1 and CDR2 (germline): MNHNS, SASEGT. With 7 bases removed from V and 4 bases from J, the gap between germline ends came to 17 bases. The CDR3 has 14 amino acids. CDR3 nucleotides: TGTGCCAGCACCTTTCACGGGGAAGGATACGAGCAGTACTTC. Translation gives CASTFHGEGYEQYF.

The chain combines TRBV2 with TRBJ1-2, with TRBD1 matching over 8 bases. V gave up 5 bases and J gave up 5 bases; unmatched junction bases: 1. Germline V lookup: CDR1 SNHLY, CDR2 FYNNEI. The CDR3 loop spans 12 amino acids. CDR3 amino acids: CASSRTGYGYTF. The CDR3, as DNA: TGTGCCAGCAGTAGGACAGGGTATGGCTACACCTTC.

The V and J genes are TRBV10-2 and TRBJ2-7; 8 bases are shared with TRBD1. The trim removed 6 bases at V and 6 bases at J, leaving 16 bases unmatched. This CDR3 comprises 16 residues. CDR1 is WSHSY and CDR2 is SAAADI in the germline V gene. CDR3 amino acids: CASRDPSGTGPVEQYF. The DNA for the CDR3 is TGCGCCAGCAGAGATCCATCTGGGACAGGCCCTGTCGAGCAGTACTTC.

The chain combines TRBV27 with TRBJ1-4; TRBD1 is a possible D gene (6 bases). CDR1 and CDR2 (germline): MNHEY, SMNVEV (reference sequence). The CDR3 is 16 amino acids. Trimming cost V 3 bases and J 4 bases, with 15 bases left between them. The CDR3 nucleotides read TGTGCCAGCAGTTTTTACAGGGAGACCTATAATGAAAAACTGTTTTTT. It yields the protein CASSFYRETYNEKLFF.

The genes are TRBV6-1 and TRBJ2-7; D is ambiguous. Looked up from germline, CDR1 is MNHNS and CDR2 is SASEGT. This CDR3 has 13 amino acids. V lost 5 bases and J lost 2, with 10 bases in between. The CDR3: CASSLEGTYEQYF. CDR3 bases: TGTGCCAGCAGTCTCGAAGGGACCTACGAGCAGTACTTC.

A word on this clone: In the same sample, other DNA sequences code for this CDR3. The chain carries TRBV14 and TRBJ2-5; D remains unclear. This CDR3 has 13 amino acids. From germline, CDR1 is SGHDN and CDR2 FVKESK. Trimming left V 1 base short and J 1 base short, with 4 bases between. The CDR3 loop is CASSQGLQETQYF. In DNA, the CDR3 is TGTGCCAGCAGCCAAGGTCTCCAAGAGACCCAGTACTTC. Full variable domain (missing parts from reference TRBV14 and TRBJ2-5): EAGVTQFPSHSVIEKGQTVTLRCDPISGHDNLYWYRRVMGKEIKFLLHFVKESKQDESGMPNNRFLAERTGGTYSTLKVQPAELEDSGVYFCASSQGLQETQYFGPGTRLLVL.

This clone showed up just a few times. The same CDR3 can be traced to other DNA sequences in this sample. The CDR3 region has the DNA TGCGCCAGCAGCTTGGGACAGGGAGGAGAGACCCAGTACTTC. Protein product: CASSLGQGGETQYF. The chain employs TRBV5-1 and TRBJ2-5, with a possible D match to TRBD1 (7 bases). There are 14 residues in the CDR3. Germline lookup yields CDR1 SGHRS and CDR2 YFSETQ. V was shortened by 0 bases and J by 4 bases, with 10 bases between the two germline ends.

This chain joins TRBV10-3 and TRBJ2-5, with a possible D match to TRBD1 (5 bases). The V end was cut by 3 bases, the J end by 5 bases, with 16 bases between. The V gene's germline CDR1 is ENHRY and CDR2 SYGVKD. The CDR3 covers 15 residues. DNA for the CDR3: TGTGCCATCAGTGAAGGGGCGCAGGGCCGGGAGACCCAGTACTTC. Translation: CAISEGAQGRETQYF.

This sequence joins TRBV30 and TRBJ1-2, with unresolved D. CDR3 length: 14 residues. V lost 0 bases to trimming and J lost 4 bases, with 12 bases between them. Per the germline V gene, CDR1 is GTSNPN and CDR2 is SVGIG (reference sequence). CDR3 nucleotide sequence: TGTGCCTGGAGTGTACTAACAGAGGGCTATGGCTACACCTTC. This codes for CAWSVLTEGYGYTF.

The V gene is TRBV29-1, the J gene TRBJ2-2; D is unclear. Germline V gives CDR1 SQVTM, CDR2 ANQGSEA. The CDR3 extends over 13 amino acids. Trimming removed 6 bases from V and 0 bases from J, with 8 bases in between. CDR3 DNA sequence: TGCAGCGTCGTAGGGTCGAACACCGGGGAGCTGTTTTTT. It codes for CSVVGSNTGELFF.

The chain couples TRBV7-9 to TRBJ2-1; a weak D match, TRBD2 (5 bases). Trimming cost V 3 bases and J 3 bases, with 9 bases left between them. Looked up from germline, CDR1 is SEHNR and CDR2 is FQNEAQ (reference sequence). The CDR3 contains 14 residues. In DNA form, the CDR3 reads TGTGCCAGCAGCTTGGAGGCCCTCTACAATGAGCAGTTCTTC. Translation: CASSLEALYNEQFF.

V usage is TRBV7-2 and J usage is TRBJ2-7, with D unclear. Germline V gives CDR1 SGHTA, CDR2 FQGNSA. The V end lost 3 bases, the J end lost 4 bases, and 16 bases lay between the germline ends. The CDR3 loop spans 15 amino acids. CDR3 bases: TGTGCCAGCAGCTTCAGTCGGCTAGGGCCATACGAGCAGTACTTC. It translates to CASSFSRLGPYEQYF.

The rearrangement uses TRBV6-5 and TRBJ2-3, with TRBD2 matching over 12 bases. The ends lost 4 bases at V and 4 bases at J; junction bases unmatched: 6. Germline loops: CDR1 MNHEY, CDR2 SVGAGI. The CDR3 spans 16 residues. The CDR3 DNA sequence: TGTGCCAGCAGTTCCCTAGCGGGAGGGGCATCAGATACGCAGTATTTT. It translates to CASSSLAGGASDTQYF.

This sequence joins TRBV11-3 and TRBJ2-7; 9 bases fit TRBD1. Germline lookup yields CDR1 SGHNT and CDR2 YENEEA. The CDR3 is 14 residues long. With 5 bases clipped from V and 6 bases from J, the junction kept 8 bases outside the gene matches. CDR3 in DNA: TGTGCCAGCAGCCGGGACAGGGATCTCTCCGAGCAGTACTTC. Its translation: CASSRDRDLSEQYF. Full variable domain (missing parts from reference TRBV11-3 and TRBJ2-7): EAGVVQSPRYKIIEKKQPVAFWCNPISGHNTLYWYLQNLGQGPELLIRYENEEAVDDSQLPKDRFSAERLKGVDSTLKIQPAELGDSAVYLCASSRDRDLSEQYFGPGTRLTVT.

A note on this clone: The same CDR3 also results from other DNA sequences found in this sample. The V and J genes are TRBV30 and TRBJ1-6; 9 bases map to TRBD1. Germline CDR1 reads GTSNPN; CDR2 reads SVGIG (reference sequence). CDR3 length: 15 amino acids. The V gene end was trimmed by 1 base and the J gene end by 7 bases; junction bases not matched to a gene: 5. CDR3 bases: TGTGCCTGGAGTGGGGGACAGGGATGGAATTCACCCCTCCACTTT. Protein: CAWSGGQGWNSPLHF.

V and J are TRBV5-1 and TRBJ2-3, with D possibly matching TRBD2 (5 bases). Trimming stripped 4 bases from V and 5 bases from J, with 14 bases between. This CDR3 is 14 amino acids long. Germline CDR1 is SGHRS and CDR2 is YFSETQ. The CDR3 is CASSGPREGDTQYF. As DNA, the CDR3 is TGCGCCAGCAGCGGCCCCAGAGAGGGAGATACGCAGTATTTT.

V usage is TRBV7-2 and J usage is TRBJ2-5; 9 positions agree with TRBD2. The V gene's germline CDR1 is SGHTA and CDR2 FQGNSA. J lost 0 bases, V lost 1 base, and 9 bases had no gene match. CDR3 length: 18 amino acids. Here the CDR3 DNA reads TGTGCCAGCAGCTTAGGAGTTCAAGCGGGAGGATACCAAGAGACCCAGTACTTC. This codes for CASSLGVQAGGYQETQYF. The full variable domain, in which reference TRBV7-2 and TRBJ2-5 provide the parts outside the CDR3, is GAGVSQSPSNKVTEKGKDVELRCDPISGHTALYWYRQSLGQGLEFLIYFQGNSAPDKSGLPSDRFSAERTGGSVSTLTIQRTQQEDSAVYLCASSLGVQAGGYQETQYFGPGTRLLVL.

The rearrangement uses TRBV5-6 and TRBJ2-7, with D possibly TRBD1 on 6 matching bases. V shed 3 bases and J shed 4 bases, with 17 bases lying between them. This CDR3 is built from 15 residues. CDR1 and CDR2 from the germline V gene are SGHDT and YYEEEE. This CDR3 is CASSSTFGTSYEQYF. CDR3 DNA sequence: TGTGCCAGCAGCTCGACATTTGGGACAAGTTACGAGCAGTACTTC.

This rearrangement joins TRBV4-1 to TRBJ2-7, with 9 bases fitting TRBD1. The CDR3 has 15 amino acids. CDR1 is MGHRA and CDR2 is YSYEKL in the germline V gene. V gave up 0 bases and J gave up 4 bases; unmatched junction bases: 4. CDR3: CASSQEEQGAYEQYF. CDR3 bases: TGCGCCAGCAGCCAAGAGGAACAGGGGGCTTACGAGCAGTACTTC.

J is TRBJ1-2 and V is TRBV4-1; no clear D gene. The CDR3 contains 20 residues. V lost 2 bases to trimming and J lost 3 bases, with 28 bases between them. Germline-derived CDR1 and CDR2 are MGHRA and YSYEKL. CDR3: CASSQPKGGIYGIGDYGYTF. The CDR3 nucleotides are TGCGCCAGCAGCCAACCTAAAGGAGGGATCTACGGAATAGGAGACTATGGCTACACCTTC.